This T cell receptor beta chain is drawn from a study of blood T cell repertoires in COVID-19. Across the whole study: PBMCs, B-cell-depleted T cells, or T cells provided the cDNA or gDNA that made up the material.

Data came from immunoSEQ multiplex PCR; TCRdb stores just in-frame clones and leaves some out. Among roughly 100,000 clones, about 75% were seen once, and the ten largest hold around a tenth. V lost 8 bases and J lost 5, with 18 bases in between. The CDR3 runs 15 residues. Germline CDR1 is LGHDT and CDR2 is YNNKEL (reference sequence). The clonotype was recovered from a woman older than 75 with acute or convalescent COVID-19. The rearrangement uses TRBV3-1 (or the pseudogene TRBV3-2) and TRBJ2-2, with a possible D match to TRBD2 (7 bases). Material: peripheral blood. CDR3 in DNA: TGTGCCAGCCAGCGGGACAAAATGGGAACCGGGGAGCTGTTTTTT. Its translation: CASQRDKMGTGELFF.